The clone carrying this TCR beta chain occurred many times. The sample is drawn from a study of CD8 T cells in ankylosing spondylitis. Per the germline V gene, CDR1 is SGDLS and CDR2 is YYNGEE. Trimming shortened V by 1 base and J by 5 bases, and 10 bases separated the two germline ends. The CDR3 runs to 13 residues. With molecular barcodes, quantitative 5'-RACE was used to make the TCR beta libraries. TCRdb redid the calling of the 5' RACE reads with MiXCR, one entry per CDR3 protein. The sample yields approximately 45,000 distinct CDR3 sequences, 3.5% to 4% seen once. The clonotype comes from a female donor with ankylosing spondylitis or in good health (not recorded which). The chain has TRBV9 and TRBJ2-7; perhaps TRBD1 as D (6 bases). The specimen was blood, either unsorted or a sorted T cell fraction (not recorded which). The CDR3 loop reads CASSVIPGDEQYF. The CDR3 DNA is TGTGCCAGCAGCGTAATTCCAGGGGACGAGCAGTACTTC.